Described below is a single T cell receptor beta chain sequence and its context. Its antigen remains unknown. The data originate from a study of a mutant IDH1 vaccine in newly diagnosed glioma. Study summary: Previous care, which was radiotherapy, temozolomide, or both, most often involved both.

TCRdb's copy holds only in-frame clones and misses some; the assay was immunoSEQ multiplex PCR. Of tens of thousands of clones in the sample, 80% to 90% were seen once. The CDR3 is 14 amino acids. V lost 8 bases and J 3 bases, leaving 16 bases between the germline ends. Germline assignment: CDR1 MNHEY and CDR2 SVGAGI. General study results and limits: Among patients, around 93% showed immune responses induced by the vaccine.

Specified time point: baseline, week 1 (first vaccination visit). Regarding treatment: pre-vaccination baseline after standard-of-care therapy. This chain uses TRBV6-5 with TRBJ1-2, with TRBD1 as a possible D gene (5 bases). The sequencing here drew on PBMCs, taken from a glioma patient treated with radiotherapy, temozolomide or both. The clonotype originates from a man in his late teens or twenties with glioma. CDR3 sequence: CASSGSGGDYGYTF. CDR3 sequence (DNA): TGTGCCAGCTCCGGATCGGGGGGGGACTATGGCTACACCTTC.